One sample yielded the 23 T cell receptor beta chains listed below, sequenced in a study of control samples from healthy donors and cancer patients. Sequencing was performed with immunoSEQ multiplex PCR; in TCRdb, only in-frame clones are kept and a portion is missing. The sample includes tens of thousands of clones, 93% of them seen just once. Sequencing input: PBMCs. Source of these receptors: a woman aged 40 to 55 with lung cancer.

The chain recombines TRBV4-1 with TRBJ2-5; D perhaps matches TRBD2 (6 bases). Trimming left V 0 bases short and J 5 bases short, with 10 bases between. The CDR3 extends over 14 amino acids. Germline V CDR1 and CDR2: MGHRA, YSYEKL. The CDR3 is CASSQEEGEETQYF. The CDR3 bases are TGCGCCAGCAGCCAAGAGGAGGGAGAGGAGACCCAGTACTTC.

This clone was observed a few times. The chain recombines TRBV3-1 (or the pseudogene TRBV3-2) with TRBJ1-5; D may be TRBD1 (5 bases). Germline loops: CDR1 LGHDT, CDR2 YNNKEL (reference sequence). V lost 0 bases and J 6 bases, leaving 9 bases between the germline ends. This CDR3 is built from 14 residues. This CDR3 reads CASSQDQGFQPQHF. CDR3 DNA: TGTGCCAGCAGCCAAGATCAGGGCTTTCAGCCCCAGCATTTT.

The V and J genes are TRBV30 and TRBJ2-1; TRBD2 is a possible D gene (5 bases). The V gene lost 2 bases and the J gene lost 14 bases, with 19 bases spanning the gap. Germline V gene sequence: CDR1 GTSNPN, CDR2 SVGIG (reference sequence). This CDR3 comprises 13 residues. In DNA form, the CDR3 reads TGTGCCTGGAGTTACGGGATTAGGACCCCGAAGTTCTTC. Translating gives CAWSYGIRTPKFF.

The J gene is TRBJ1-1, the V gene TRBV28; D is possibly TRBD1 (6 bases). Trimming took off 5 bases at V and 8 bases at J, with 9 bases between the two ends. Germline CDR1 is MDHEN and CDR2 is SYDVKM. This CDR3 contains 11 residues. CDR3 sequence: CASSQTGEAFF. CDR3 bases: TGTGCCAGCAGTCAAACAGGGGAAGCTTTCTTT.

The genes are TRBV3-1 (or the pseudogene TRBV3-2) and TRBJ2-1; 8 bases line up with TRBD2. V dropped 1 base and J dropped 2; count of bases not matched to a gene: 4. The CDR3 loop spans 16 amino acids. The V gene's germline CDR1 is LGHDT and CDR2 YNNKEL (reference sequence). The CDR3 protein is CASSQGGSGAYNEQFF. The DNA of the CDR3 is TGTGCCAGCAGCCAAGGGGGTAGCGGGGCCTACAATGAGCAGTTCTTC.

A note on this clone: Compared with germline, one end of the junction differs, possibly owing to a read error. The gene calls are TRBV4-2 and TRBJ1-6; D is unclear. This CDR3 comprises 12 residues. CDR1 is LGHNA, CDR2 YNFKEQ, per germline. The CDR3 loop is CASSQDKSPLHF. The CDR3 DNA follows: TGTGCCAGCAGCCAAGATAAATCACCCCTCCACTTT.

The rearrangement joins TRBV15 to TRBJ2-2, with 8 bases identical to TRBD1. This CDR3 has 15 residues. Germline-derived CDR1 and CDR2 are LNHNV and YYDKDF (reference sequence). Losses at the gene ends were 5 bases for V and 2 bases for J; bases not matched to a gene: 4. Here the CDR3 DNA reads TGTGCCACCAGCGGTACAGGGGGAAACACCGGGGAGCTGTTTTTT. This gives the protein CATSGTGGNTGELFF. Full variable domain (outside the CDR3, taken from reference TRBV15 and TRBJ2-2): DAMVIQNPRYQVTQFGKPVTLSCSQTLNHNVMYWYQQKSSQAPKLLFHYYDKDFNNEADTPDNFQSRRPNTSFCFLDIRSPGLGDTAMYLCATSGTGGNTGELFFGEGSRLTVL.

V gene TRBV7-2 combines with J gene TRBJ2-7; D remains ambiguous. Germline V CDR1 and CDR2: SGHTA, FQGNSA. The CDR3 covers 13 residues. V dropped 5 bases and J dropped 7 bases, with 15 bases sitting between them. CDR3 bases: TGTGCCAGCAGCCCCACCGTGGCCTGGGAGCAGTACTTC. Protein product: CASSPTVAWEQYF. Supplemented by reference TRBV7-2 and TRBJ2-7, the full variable domain reads GAGVSQSPSNKVTEKGKDVELRCDPISGHTALYWYRQSLGQGLEFLIYFQGNSAPDKSGLPSDRFSAERTGGSVSTLTIQRTQQEDSAVYLCASSPTVAWEQYFGPGTRLTVT.

The chain uses TRBV12-5 and TRBJ1-2, with 7 bases identical to TRBD1. V shed 2 bases and J 7 bases; nucleotides not matched to a gene: 1. The CDR3 contains 12 residues. Germline-derived CDR1 and CDR2 are LGHNT and FRNRAP. CDR3 nucleotide sequence: TGTGCTAGTGGTTTGCGACAGGGTGGCTACACCTTC. It specifies CASGLRQGGYTF.

The chain couples TRBV12-3 or TRBV12-4 to TRBJ1-1; the D is unclear. Trimming took 1 base from V and 3 from J, leaving 6 bases between them. This CDR3 has 13 residues. CDR3 amino acids: CASSLGRYTEAFF. CDR3 DNA: TGTGCCAGCAGTTTAGGCAGGTACACTGAAGCTTTCTTT.

This chain uses TRBV16 with TRBJ1-6; D gene ambiguous. Germline CDR1 KGHSY, CDR2 FQNENV. This CDR3 has 18 residues. Between the trimmed V and J ends, which lost 0 bases and 5 bases, there was a span of 17 bases. CDR3 DNA: TGTGCCAGCAGCCAATCCGGGCAGCCGATCGCCGATAATTCACCCCTCCACTTT. It codes for CASSQSGQPIADNSPLHF.

The chain combines TRBV4-1 with TRBJ1-6, with D tentatively TRBD1 (5 bases). Germline assignment: CDR1 MGHRA and CDR2 YSYEKL. Trimming left V 2 bases short and J 5 bases short, with 13 bases between. The CDR3 has 16 residues. The CDR3 loop is CASSQIGQTHNSPLHF. CDR3 DNA sequence: TGCGCCAGCAGCCAAATAGGACAAACCCATAATTCACCCCTCCACTTT.

The chain employs TRBV13 and TRBJ1-2, with TRBD1 identical over 9 bases. The ends lost 5 bases at V and 4 bases at J; junction bases unmatched: 11. CDR3 length: 16 amino acids. Germline V lookup: CDR1 PRHDT, CDR2 FYEKMQ (reference sequence). The CDR3 loop reads CASSARGTGFSYGYTF. Written as DNA, the CDR3 is TGTGCCAGCAGCGCGAGAGGGACAGGGTTCTCCTATGGCTACACCTTC.

The V and J genes are TRBV11-3 and TRBJ2-7; the D call may be TRBD1 or TRBD2 (6 bases each). Trimming took off 5 bases at V and 2 bases at J, with 13 bases between the two ends. The CDR3 extends over 14 amino acids. Germline CDR1 reads SGHNT; CDR2 reads YENEEA. In DNA form, the CDR3 reads TGTGCCAGCAGCCTGGGGGGCAAAACCTACGAGCAGTACTTC. As protein: CASSLGGKTYEQYF.

The genes are TRBV14 and TRBJ1-2, with TRBD1 matching over 11 bases. The V and J ends lost 4 bases and 9 bases, in that order; junction bases with no gene match: 7. CDR1 is SGHDN and CDR2 is FVKESK in the germline V gene. The CDR3 sequence is 14 residues long. In DNA form, the CDR3 reads TGTGCCAGCAGCCCCGGGACAGGGGGTCCGAGCTACACCTTC. It is translated as CASSPGTGGPSYTF.

The J gene is TRBJ1-3, the V gene TRBV5-4; 8 nucleotides agree with TRBD1. This CDR3 comprises 18 residues. V dropped 3 bases and J dropped 0; count of bases not matched to a gene: 11. Germline V gives CDR1 SGHNT, CDR2 YYREEE (reference sequence). The CDR3 region has the DNA TGTGCCAGCAGCTCCGGACAGGGCCCCCTAAGCTCTGGAAACACCATATATTTT. Protein: CASSSGQGPLSSGNTIYF.

The CDR3 DNA is TGCGCCAGCAGCTATGGAGGGACAGGGCGAGATACGCAGTATTTT. Protein sequence: CASSYGGTGRDTQYF. The chain has TRBV5-1 and TRBJ2-3, with 9 bases that match TRBD1. Germline V CDR1 and CDR2: SGHRS, YFSETQ. The CDR3 length is 15 residues. With V trimmed by 3 bases and J by 5 bases, 7 bases remained unmatched.

The DNA of the CDR3 is TGTGCCAGCAGCCAAGAATGGGGAGGCCACACTGAAGCTTTCTTT. Translated, it gives CASSQEWGGHTEAFF. V usage is TRBV4-2 and J usage is TRBJ1-1; D not resolved. The CDR3 runs 15 residues. V shed 0 bases and J shed 3 bases, with 11 bases lying between them. Germline assignment: CDR1 LGHNA and CDR2 YNFKEQ.

This chain connects TRBV3-1 (or the pseudogene TRBV3-2) to TRBJ2-1; 8 nucleotides agree with TRBD1. V lost 4 bases, J lost 5 bases, and 7 bases stayed unmatched. The germline V gene has CDR1 LGHDT and CDR2 YNNKEL (reference sequence). The CDR3 extends over 15 amino acids. CDR3 loop: CASSPRTGPDNEQFF. In DNA, the CDR3 is TGTGCCAGCAGCCCCAGGACAGGGCCCGACAATGAGCAGTTCTTC.

This chain uses TRBV24-1 with TRBJ2-3; D remains unclear. Trimming shortened V by 0 bases and J by 6 bases, and 12 bases separated the two germline ends. The length of the CDR3 is 15 residues. Germline assignment: CDR1 KGHDR and CDR2 SFDVKD. The CDR3 region is CATSDLLDHSDTQYF. CDR3 bases: TGTGCCACCAGTGATTTGTTGGACCACTCGGATACGCAGTATTTT.

The chain joins TRBV5-5 to TRBJ1-2, with a possible D match to TRBD1 (5 bases). Germline CDR1 reads SGHKS; CDR2 reads YYEKEE (reference sequence). The V and J ends lost 2 bases and 8 bases respectively, with 16 bases between them. This CDR3 comprises 14 residues. The CDR3 DNA sequence: TGTGCCAGCAGCTTACTAGGGGCAGGTTTGGGCTACACCTTC. It encodes CASSLLGAGLGYTF.

The rearrangement uses TRBV27 and TRBJ2-3; perhaps TRBD2 as D (6 bases). V lost 8 bases, J lost 5 bases, and 20 bases lay in between. Germline values: CDR1 MNHEY, CDR2 SMNVEV (reference sequence). The CDR3 spans 15 residues. This CDR3 is CASGPLGGSGDTQYF. CDR3 nucleotides: TGTGCCAGCGGCCCCCTCGGGGGATCGGGAGATACGCAGTATTTT.

The CDR3 DNA sequence: TGTGCCAGCTCACCCAACCCTGCGGCAGTTATGAACACTGAAGCTTTCTTT. It translates to CASSPNPAAVMNTEAFF. The rearrangement links TRBV18 to TRBJ1-1; D uncertain. Germline V gene data show CDR1 as KGHSH and CDR2 as LQKENI. The V end lost 3 bases, the J end lost 0 bases, and 17 bases lay between the germline ends. This CDR3 comprises 17 residues.